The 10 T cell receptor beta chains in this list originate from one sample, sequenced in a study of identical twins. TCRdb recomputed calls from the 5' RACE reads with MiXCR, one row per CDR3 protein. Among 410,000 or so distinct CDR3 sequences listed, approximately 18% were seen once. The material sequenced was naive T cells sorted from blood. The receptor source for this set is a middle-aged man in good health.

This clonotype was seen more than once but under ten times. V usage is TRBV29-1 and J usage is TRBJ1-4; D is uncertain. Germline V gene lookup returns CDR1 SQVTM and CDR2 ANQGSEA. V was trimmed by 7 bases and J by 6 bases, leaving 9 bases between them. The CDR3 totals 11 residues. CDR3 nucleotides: TGCAGCGGGGAGCTGGATGAAAAACTGTTTTTT. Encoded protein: CSGELDEKLFF.

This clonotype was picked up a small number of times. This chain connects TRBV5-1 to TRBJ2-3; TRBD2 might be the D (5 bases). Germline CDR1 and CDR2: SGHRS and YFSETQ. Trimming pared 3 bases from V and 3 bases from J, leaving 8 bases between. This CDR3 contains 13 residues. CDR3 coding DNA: TGCGCCAGCAGCTCCGAGGGTACAGATACGCAGTATTTT. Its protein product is CASSSEGTDTQYF.

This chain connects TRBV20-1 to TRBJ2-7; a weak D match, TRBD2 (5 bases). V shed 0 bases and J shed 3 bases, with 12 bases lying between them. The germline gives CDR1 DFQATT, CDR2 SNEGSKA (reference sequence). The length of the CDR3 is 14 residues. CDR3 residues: CSARERGLGYEQYF. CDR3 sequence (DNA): TGCAGTGCTAGAGAACGAGGGTTGGGCTACGAGCAGTACTTC.

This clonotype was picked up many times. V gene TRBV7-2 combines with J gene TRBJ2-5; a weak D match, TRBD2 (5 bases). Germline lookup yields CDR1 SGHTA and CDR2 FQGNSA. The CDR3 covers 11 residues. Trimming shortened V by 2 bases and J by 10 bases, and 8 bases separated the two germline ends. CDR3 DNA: TGTGCCAGCAGCTTACGGGGAAACCAGTACTTC. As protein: CASSLRGNQYF.

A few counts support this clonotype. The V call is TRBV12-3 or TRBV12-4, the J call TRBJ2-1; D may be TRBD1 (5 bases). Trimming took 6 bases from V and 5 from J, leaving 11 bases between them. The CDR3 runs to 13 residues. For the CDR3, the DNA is TGTGCCAGCAGACCCGACAGCGACAATGAGCAGTTCTTC. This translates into CASRPDSDNEQFF.

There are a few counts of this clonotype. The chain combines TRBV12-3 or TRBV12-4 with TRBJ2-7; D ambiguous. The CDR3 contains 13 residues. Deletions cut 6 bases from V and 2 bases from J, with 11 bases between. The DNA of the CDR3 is TGTGCCAGCAGAAGAGACCTAACCTACGAGCAGTACTTC. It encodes CASRRDLTYEQYF.

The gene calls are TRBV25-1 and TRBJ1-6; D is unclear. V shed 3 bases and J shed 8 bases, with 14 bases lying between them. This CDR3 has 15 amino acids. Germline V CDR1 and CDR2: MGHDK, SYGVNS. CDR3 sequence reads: CASSEDGVLDSPLHF. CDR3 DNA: TGTGCCAGCAGTGAGGACGGGGTTTTGGATTCACCCCTCCACTTT.

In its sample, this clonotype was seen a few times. The chain's CDR3 is CSARGSGVDSYNEQFF. The CDR3 nucleotides are TGCAGTGCTAGAGGGAGCGGGGTTGACTCCTACAATGAGCAGTTCTTC. The chain is built from TRBV20-1 and TRBJ2-1, with TRBD2 matching over 7 bases. Trimming removed 1 base from V and 0 bases from J; junction bases left unmatched: 6. Germline V gene sequence: CDR1 DFQATT, CDR2 SNEGSKA (reference sequence). The CDR3 consists of 16 residues.

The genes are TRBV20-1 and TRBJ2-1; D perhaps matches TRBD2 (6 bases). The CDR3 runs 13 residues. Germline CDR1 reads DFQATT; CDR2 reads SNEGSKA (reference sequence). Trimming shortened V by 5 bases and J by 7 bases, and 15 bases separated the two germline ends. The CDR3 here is CSAPLRGNNEQFF. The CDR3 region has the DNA TGCAGTGCTCCCCTCCGGGGGAATAATGAGCAGTTCTTC.

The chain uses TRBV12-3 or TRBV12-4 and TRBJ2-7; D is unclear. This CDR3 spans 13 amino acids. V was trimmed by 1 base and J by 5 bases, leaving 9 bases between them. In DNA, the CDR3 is TGTGCCAGCAGTTTAGATCTTATCCACGAGCAGTACTTC. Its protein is CASSLDLIHEQYF.